The 11 T cell receptor beta chains reported below all come from one sample, sequenced in a study of blood T cells in healthy people across ages. It was with a sample-barcoded 5' primer and a J-beta primer mix that a second PCR of roughly 6 to 12 cycles was run. TCRdb independently ran MiXCR on the 5' RACE reads; one entry per CDR3 protein. The sample lists 700,000 or so distinct CDR3 sequences; approximately 22% were seen once. Sequencing used blood. These TCRs come from a man aged 65 to 79 in good health.

The V call is TRBV6-5, the J call TRBJ2-3, with D possibly TRBD2 on 5 matching bases. The CDR3 loop spans 14 amino acids. The germline V gene encodes CDR1 MNHEY and CDR2 SVGAGI. V lost 8 bases and J 6 bases, leaving 18 bases between the germline ends. The CDR3 region is CASLLVGVLDTQYF. Here the CDR3 DNA reads TGTGCCAGCCTACTGGTCGGGGTCCTGGATACGCAGTATTTT.

This clonotype was counted a few times. This chain links TRBV20-1 with TRBJ1-1, with D possibly TRBD1 on 5 matching bases. V lost 0 bases, J lost 3 bases, and 11 bases lay in between. The CDR3 spans 14 residues. Germline CDR1 is DFQATT and CDR2 is SNEGSKA (reference sequence). The CDR3 region is CSARDPARDTEAFF. In DNA, the CDR3 is TGCAGTGCTAGAGATCCCGCCAGGGACACTGAAGCTTTCTTT.

V usage is TRBV20-1 and J usage is TRBJ2-3; D tentatively fits TRBD1 or TRBD2 (5 bases each). The V and J ends lost 0 bases and 4 bases respectively, with 8 bases between them. This CDR3 spans 13 amino acids. Germline V gene lookup returns CDR1 DFQATT and CDR2 SNEGSKA (reference sequence). CDR3 bases: TGCAGTGCTAGAGATGGGGGAGCAGATACGCAGTATTTT. It yields the protein CSARDGGADTQYF.

The V and J genes are TRBV3-1 and TRBJ2-1, with TRBD1 as a possible D gene (5 bases). Trimming took off 0 bases at V and 3 bases at J, with 15 bases between the two ends. CDR1 LGHDT and CDR2 YNNKEL come from the germline V gene (reference sequence). The CDR3 runs to 17 residues. Written as DNA, the CDR3 is TGTGCCAGCAGCCAAGAGTGGATAGGGGTAGGCTACAATGAGCAGTTCTTC. As protein: CASSQEWIGVGYNEQFF.

This clonotype turned up a few times. V and J are TRBV20-1 and TRBJ2-5, with 9 bases identical to TRBD1. Germline V gene data show CDR1 as DFQATT and CDR2 as SNEGSKA (reference sequence). Trimming at V came to 0 bases and at J to 5 bases, leaving 10 bases not matched to a gene. This CDR3 comprises 16 residues. The CDR3, as DNA: TGCAGTGCTAGAGACCATCCGGGACAGGGCCGGGAGACCCAGTACTTC. This gives the protein CSARDHPGQGRETQYF.

J is TRBJ2-1 and V is TRBV11-2, with D possibly being TRBD2 (6 bases). Looked up from germline, CDR1 is SGHAT and CDR2 is FQNNGV. The CDR3 covers 12 residues. CDR3 coding DNA: TGTGCAAGCGGGCAGCCCTACAATGAGCAGTTCTTC. Translated: CASGQPYNEQFF.

The chain uses TRBV20-1 and TRBJ2-3; D is undetermined. The CDR3 totals 11 residues. V shed 6 bases and J shed 8 bases, with 12 bases lying between them. CDR1 and CDR2 from the germline V gene are DFQATT and SNEGSKA (reference sequence). The CDR3 nucleotides are TGCAGTGCCTGGAGTGTAAGTACGCAGTATTTT. This encodes CSAWSVSTQYF.

This rearrangement joins TRBV3-1 to TRBJ1-1; the match to TRBD1 covers 8 bases. The germline V gene encodes CDR1 LGHDT and CDR2 YNNKEL (reference sequence). This CDR3 is built from 15 residues. Trimming at V came to 4 bases and at J to 5 bases, leaving 9 bases not matched to a gene. CDR3 in DNA: TGTGCCAGCAGCCTACAAGACAGGGGCAGGACTGAAGCTTTCTTT. Protein: CASSLQDRGRTEAFF. The full variable domain, with the rest looked up from reference TRBV3-1 and TRBJ1-1, is DTAVSQTPKYLVTQMGNDKSIKCEQNLGHDTMYWYKQDSKKFLKIMFSYNNKELIINETVPNRFSPKSPDKAHLNLHINSLELGDSAVYFCASSLQDRGRTEAFFGQGTRLTVV.

This rearrangement joins TRBV7-2 to TRBJ1-3, with D uncertain. There are 16 residues in the CDR3. V was cut by 1 base and J by 6 bases, with 16 bases left in between. Germline loops: CDR1 SGHTA, CDR2 FQGNSA. CDR3 DNA: TGTGCCAGCAGCTTAGGCGGGAGCGGTCTGCCAAACACCATATATTTT. This encodes CASSLGGSGLPNTIYF.

This clonotype was detected a few times. The rearrangement links TRBV5-1 to TRBJ2-4; D is possibly TRBD1 (5 bases). V shed 4 bases and J shed 8 bases, with 19 bases lying between them. There are 15 residues in the CDR3. CDR1 and CDR2 from the germline V gene are SGHRS and YFSETQ. DNA for the CDR3: TGCGCCAGCAGCCGGTCGGGTATGGGGCGCGACATTCAGTACTTC. Translation gives CASSRSGMGRDIQYF.

This chain joins TRBV7-2 and TRBJ2-3, with 10 bases lining up with TRBD2. From germline, CDR1 is SGHTA and CDR2 FQGNSA. CDR3 length: 16 residues. V was clipped by 5 bases and J by 5 bases; unmatched bases: 10. The CDR3 DNA reads TGTGCCAGCAGCCCCCAAAGCGGGGGGGCGATAGATACGCAGTATTTT. Translated: CASSPQSGGAIDTQYF.